The 22 T cell receptor beta chains listed next were all sequenced from one sample in a study of T cell responses to AZD1222 COVID-19 vaccine. Measured with immunoSEQ multiplex PCR; TCRdb has only the in-frame clones, and not every one. Here the sample spans 130,000 to 150,000 clones, approximately 92% being singletons. The source was peripheral blood, collected on day 0 of AZD1222 vaccination. Receptors were obtained from an adult in good health.

This sequence joins TRBV11-1 and TRBJ1-1; D is perhaps TRBD1 (5 bases). Germline V gives CDR1 SGHAT, CDR2 FQDESV (reference sequence). The V end was cut by 1 base, the J end by 4 bases, with 10 bases between. The CDR3 runs to 14 residues. CDR3 coding DNA: TGTGCCAGCAGCTTAGAGGTGGGGGGCACTGAAGCTTTCTTT. Translating it yields CASSLEVGGTEAFF.

This clone occurred a few times. The gene calls are TRBV27 and TRBJ1-6; a weak D match, TRBD1 (5 bases). V was trimmed by 3 bases and J by 7 bases, leaving 13 bases between them. CDR1 and CDR2 from the germline V gene are MNHEY and SMNVEV (reference sequence). The CDR3 has 15 amino acids. The CDR3 region is CASSLRAGMNSPLHF. CDR3 nucleotide sequence: TGTGCCAGCAGTTTGCGTGCAGGGATGAATTCACCCCTCCACTTT.

About this clone: At one of its ends the junction is not consistent with the germline gene, which may arise from a read error. V gene TRBV25-1 combines with J gene TRBJ1-6; 8 positions match TRBD1. The CDR3 contains 14 residues. Germline lookup yields CDR1 MGHDK and CDR2 SYGVNS. This CDR3 is CASSGQGDNSPLHF. The CDR3 DNA follows: TGTGCCAGTAGTGGACAGGGCGATAATTCACCCCTCCACTTT.

V usage is TRBV9 and J usage is TRBJ1-1, with D possibly being TRBD1 (5 bases). The germline V gene encodes CDR1 SGDLS and CDR2 YYNGEE. The CDR3 covers 13 residues. The ends were cut back, 4 bases at V and 2 bases at J, with 9 bases in the middle. This CDR3 is CASSRTLNTEAFF. DNA of the CDR3: TGTGCCAGCAGCAGGACACTTAACACTGAAGCTTTCTTT.

The chain carries TRBV5-1 and TRBJ1-1, with D perhaps matching TRBD1 (6 bases). Germline CDR1 SGHRS, CDR2 YFSETQ. There are 14 residues in the CDR3. The V end was cut by 3 bases, the J end by 2 bases, with 11 bases between. The CDR3 loop is CASSSGRGNTEAFF. In DNA, the CDR3 is TGCGCCAGCAGCTCAGGCAGGGGCAACACTGAAGCTTTCTTT.

The rearrangement uses TRBV20-1 and TRBJ1-5; D is undetermined. Germline loops: CDR1 DFQATT, CDR2 SNEGSKA (reference sequence). The CDR3 runs 12 residues. V shed 3 bases and J shed 5 bases, with 8 bases lying between them. In DNA form, the CDR3 reads TGCAGTGCTAGTGTCTCAGATCAGCCCCAGCATTTT. Protein: CSASVSDQPQHF.

The chain joins TRBV19 to TRBJ2-4; 12 bases line up with TRBD2. V trimming: 7 bases; J trimming: 4 bases; junction bases outside the gene matches: 8. The CDR3 sequence is 16 residues long. CDR1 LNHDA and CDR2 SQIVND come from the germline V gene (reference sequence). The CDR3: CASTLLAGGRKNIQYF. The CDR3 DNA reads TGTGCCAGTACCCTACTAGCGGGAGGAAGAAAAAACATTCAGTACTTC. Supplemented by reference TRBV19 and TRBJ2-4, the full variable domain reads DGGITQSPKYLFRKEGQNVTLSCEQNLNHDAMYWYRQDPGQGLRLIYYSQIVNDFQKGDIAEGYSVSREKKESFPLTVTSAQKNPTAFYLCASTLLAGGRKNIQYFGAGTRLSVL.

This clone showed up just a few times. The chain has TRBV5-6 and TRBJ2-1; D uncertain. The CDR3 is made up of 15 amino acids. Germline V lookup: CDR1 SGHDT, CDR2 YYEEEE. The V gene lost 0 bases and the J gene lost 4 bases, with 11 bases spanning the gap. DNA for the CDR3: TGTGCCAGCAGCTTGGTCATGGCGCGTTACAATGAGCAGTTCTTC. This encodes CASSLVMARYNEQFF.

The V gene is TRBV13, the J gene TRBJ2-7; 8 bases line up with TRBD2. In germline, CDR1 is PRHDT, CDR2 FYEKMQ (reference sequence). Unmatched junction bases numbered 4, after V lost 0 bases and J lost 6 bases. The CDR3 contains 14 residues. This chain's CDR3 is CASSLGSSGREQYF. The CDR3 bases are TGTGCCAGCAGCTTAGGTTCTAGCGGGCGCGAGCAGTACTTC. The complete variable domain, with remaining parts taken from reference TRBV13 and TRBJ2-7, reads AAGVIQSPRHLIKEKRETATLKCYPIPRHDTVYWYQQGPGQDPQFLISFYEKMQSDKGSIPDRFSAQQFSDYHSELNMSSLELGDSALYFCASSLGSSGREQYFGPGTRLTVT.

This chain joins TRBV18 and TRBJ2-3; 7 nucleotides line up with TRBD2. CDR1 is KGHSH, CDR2 LQKENI, per germline. Unmatched junction bases numbered 3, after V lost 3 bases and J lost 0 bases. The CDR3 has 15 amino acids. This chain's CDR3 is CASSPGEGSTDTQYF. The CDR3 nucleotides read TGTGCCAGCTCACCCGGGGAGGGGAGCACAGATACGCAGTATTTT.

This rearrangement joins TRBV5-6 to TRBJ2-5, with a possible D match to TRBD1 (5 bases). The CDR3 has 14 amino acids. Trimming took off 2 bases at V and 3 bases at J, with 11 bases between the two ends. CDR1 is SGHDT, CDR2 YYEEEE, per germline. CDR3 in DNA: TGTGCCAGCAGCTTTCAGGGCGCTGAAGAGACCCAGTACTTC. Its translation is CASSFQGAEETQYF.

This clone is a singleton in its sample. The genes are TRBV6-5 and TRBJ2-7; D ambiguous. The CDR3 has 14 residues. Germline assignment: CDR1 MNHEY and CDR2 SVGAGI. V was clipped by 4 bases and J by 2 bases, with 12 bases between them. CDR3 bases: TGTGCCAGCAGTTTTGGGGTTAACCCCTACGAGCAGTACTTC. This encodes CASSFGVNPYEQYF.

The rearrangement links TRBV19 to TRBJ1-5, with D maybe TRBD1 (6 bases). The germline V and J ends were trimmed by 7 bases and 8 bases, with 18 bases remaining between them. The CDR3 sequence is 14 residues long. Looked up from germline, CDR1 is LNHDA and CDR2 is SQIVND (reference sequence). The CDR3 DNA reads as TGTGCCAGTACCGCTTTACAGGGCCTCGAGCCCCAGCATTTT. It is translated as CASTALQGLEPQHF.

V and J are TRBV30 and TRBJ1-2, with D unclear. CDR1 and CDR2 (germline): GTSNPN, SVGIG (reference sequence). The V gene lost 2 bases and the J gene lost 0 bases, with 4 bases spanning the gap. The CDR3 totals 12 residues. The CDR3 DNA reads as TGTGCCTGGAGTCCGACTAACTATGGCTACACCTTC. Translation gives CAWSPTNYGYTF.

The rearrangement uses TRBV30 and TRBJ1-1, with a tentative D call TRBD1 (5 bases). With 0 bases removed from V and 4 bases from J, the gap between germline ends came to 9 bases. The germline V gene encodes CDR1 GTSNPN and CDR2 SVGIG (reference sequence). The CDR3 runs 13 residues. DNA for the CDR3: TGTGCCTGGAGTGTAGGGGTGGGCACTGAAGCTTTCTTT. Its translation is CAWSVGVGTEAFF.

This clone has more than one count but fewer than ten. This rearrangement joins TRBV6-5 to TRBJ1-1, with D possibly being TRBD1 (6 bases). Trimming removed 5 bases from V and 0 bases from J, with 7 bases in between. CDR1 and CDR2 from the germline V gene are MNHEY and SVGAGI. CDR3 length: 13 residues. CDR3: CASSRTVNTEAFF. The CDR3 DNA follows: TGTGCCAGCAGTCGGACAGTGAACACTGAAGCTTTCTTT.

The V call is TRBV27, the J call TRBJ1-2; D uncertain. V lost 8 bases and J 0 bases, leaving 4 bases between the germline ends. Germline-derived CDR1 and CDR2 are MNHEY and SMNVEV (reference sequence). This CDR3 region has 11 residues. Here the CDR3 DNA reads TGTGCCAGCGGATCTAACTATGGCTACACCTTC. Translated: CASGSNYGYTF.

The genes are TRBV5-1 and TRBJ1-2, with D maybe TRBD1 (6 bases). Germline V CDR1 and CDR2: SGHRS, YFSETQ. The CDR3 is 12 residues long. V lost 4 bases and J lost 5, with 9 bases in between. The CDR3 reads CASSGGSYGYTF. For the CDR3, the DNA is TGCGCCAGCAGCGGGGGCTCGTATGGCTACACCTTC. The full variable domain, with the rest looked up from reference TRBV5-1 and TRBJ1-2, is KAGVTQTPRYLIKTRGQQVTLSCSPISGHRSVSWYQQTPGQGLQFLFEYFSETQRNKGNFPGRFSGRQFSNSRSEMNVSTLELGDSALYLCASSGGSYGYTFGSGTRLTVV.

The sample holds one count of this clone. This sequence joins TRBV25-1 and TRBJ1-2; D unresolved. With 6 bases removed from V and 8 bases from J, the gap between germline ends came to 16 bases. The length of the CDR3 is 13 residues. Germline V lookup: CDR1 MGHDK, CDR2 SYGVNS. CDR3 DNA: TGTGCCAGCAGCCTAGGACGGGAGACGGGCTACACCTTC. As protein: CASSLGRETGYTF.

The chain links TRBV19 to TRBJ2-1, with D maybe TRBD2 (6 bases). CDR1 LNHDA and CDR2 SQIVND come from the germline V gene (reference sequence). With 5 bases removed from V and 5 bases from J, the gap between germline ends came to 16 bases. The CDR3 covers 15 residues. CDR3 residues: CASSPEGRRHNEQFF. DNA for the CDR3: TGTGCCAGTAGTCCGGAGGGCCGTAGACACAATGAGCAGTTCTTC.

The chain couples TRBV6-5 to TRBJ1-2, with D uncertain. The CDR3 is made up of 15 amino acids. Germline values: CDR1 MNHEY, CDR2 SVGAGI. With 2 bases removed from V and 1 base from J, the gap between germline ends came to 11 bases. CDR3 bases: TGTGCCAGCAGTTACGCCGACACATATAACTATGGCTACACCTTC. Its protein product is CASSYADTYNYGYTF.

The V call is TRBV27, the J call TRBJ2-1; 10 nucleotides match TRBD2. The V segment lost 6 bases and the J segment 4 bases; nucleotides outside the gene matches: 9. In germline, CDR1 is MNHEY, CDR2 SMNVEV (reference sequence). The CDR3 extends over 16 amino acids. Here the CDR3 DNA reads TGTGCCAGCAGCTTCTCCCCTAGCGGGGGTTACAATGAGCAGTTCTTC. Translating it yields CASSFSPSGGYNEQFF.